Following are 8 T cell receptor beta chains from one sample sequenced in a study of blood T cell repertoires in COVID-19. Data came from immunoSEQ multiplex PCR; TCRdb stores just in-frame clones and leaves some out. The sample carries 250,000 or so clones, approximately 91% recorded once. Specimen: peripheral blood. The receptors were sampled from a woman aged 30 to 39 with acute or convalescent COVID-19.

The chain uses TRBV5-1 and TRBJ2-5; D is unclear. Trimming shortened V by 1 base and J by 1 base, and 5 bases separated the two germline ends. This CDR3 region has 13 residues. From germline, CDR1 is SGHRS and CDR2 YFSETQ. The CDR3 is CASSLSPQETQYF. CDR3 bases: TGCGCCAGCAGCTTGTCTCCCCAAGAGACCCAGTACTTC.

This chain connects TRBV3-1 (or the pseudogene TRBV3-2) to TRBJ2-5; TRBD2 matches at 8 bases. The germline V gene encodes CDR1 LGHDT and CDR2 YNNKEL (reference sequence). Losses at the gene ends were 0 bases for V and 4 bases for J; bases not matched to a gene: 4. The CDR3 sequence is 15 residues long. In nucleotides, the CDR3 is TGTGCCAGCAGCCAAGAAGCGGGAGTCCCAGAGACCCAGTACTTC. This encodes CASSQEAGVPETQYF.

J is TRBJ2-5 and V is TRBV27, with TRBD1 matching over 9 bases. With 6 bases clipped from V and 4 bases from J, the junction kept 6 bases outside the gene matches. This CDR3 is 14 amino acids long. Germline assignment: CDR1 MNHEY and CDR2 SMNVEV (reference sequence). The CDR3 here is CASSLQGARETQYF. Here the CDR3 DNA reads TGTGCCAGCAGCTTACAGGGGGCAAGAGAGACCCAGTACTTC.

The chain carries TRBV10-2 and TRBJ2-3, with 8 nucleotides matching TRBD2. The CDR3 contains 16 residues. Trimming at V came to 7 bases and at J to 3 bases, leaving 12 bases not matched to a gene. The germline V gene encodes CDR1 WSHSY and CDR2 SAAADI. CDR3 sequence reads: CASNYDTSGSTDTQYF. The CDR3 DNA follows: TGCGCCAGCAACTACGACACTAGCGGTTCAACAGATACGCAGTATTTT.

This clone occurred once. This chain uses TRBV19 with TRBJ1-1, with 9 nucleotides matching TRBD1. V was clipped by 5 bases and J by 4 bases; unmatched bases: 5. The germline V gene has CDR1 LNHDA and CDR2 SQIVND (reference sequence). The CDR3 spans 14 residues. The DNA of the CDR3 is TGTGCCAGTAGTCCAGGGACAGGGCTCACTGAAGCTTTCTTT. The encoded protein is CASSPGTGLTEAFF.

This rearrangement joins TRBV18 to TRBJ2-7, with a possible D match to TRBD1 (5 bases). Trimming took off 3 bases at V and 2 bases at J, with 8 bases between the two ends. The CDR3 contains 13 residues. Per the germline V gene, CDR1 is KGHSH and CDR2 is LQKENI. The CDR3 sequence: CASSPMTAYEQYF. In DNA, the CDR3 is TGTGCCAGCTCACCCATGACAGCCTACGAGCAGTACTTC.

V gene TRBV7-9 combines with J gene TRBJ2-7, with 11 bases identical to TRBD1. This CDR3 comprises 15 residues. Germline V gives CDR1 SEHNR, CDR2 FQNEAQ (reference sequence). V lost 5 bases, J lost 2 bases, and 5 bases stayed unmatched. Written as DNA, the CDR3 is TGTGCCAGCAGCCCTCGGGACAGGGGGGCCTACGAGCAGTACTTC. Translated, it gives CASSPRDRGAYEQYF.

V usage is TRBV9 and J usage is TRBJ1-1; 7 bases agree with TRBD1. The CDR3 totals 14 residues. V shed 5 bases, J shed 4 bases, and the junction held 8 bases outside the gene matches. Germline V lookup: CDR1 SGDLS, CDR2 YYNGEE. CDR3 nucleotides: TGTGCCAGCAGTATGGGACAGTCAAGCACTGAAGCTTTCTTT. This translates into CASSMGQSSTEAFF.